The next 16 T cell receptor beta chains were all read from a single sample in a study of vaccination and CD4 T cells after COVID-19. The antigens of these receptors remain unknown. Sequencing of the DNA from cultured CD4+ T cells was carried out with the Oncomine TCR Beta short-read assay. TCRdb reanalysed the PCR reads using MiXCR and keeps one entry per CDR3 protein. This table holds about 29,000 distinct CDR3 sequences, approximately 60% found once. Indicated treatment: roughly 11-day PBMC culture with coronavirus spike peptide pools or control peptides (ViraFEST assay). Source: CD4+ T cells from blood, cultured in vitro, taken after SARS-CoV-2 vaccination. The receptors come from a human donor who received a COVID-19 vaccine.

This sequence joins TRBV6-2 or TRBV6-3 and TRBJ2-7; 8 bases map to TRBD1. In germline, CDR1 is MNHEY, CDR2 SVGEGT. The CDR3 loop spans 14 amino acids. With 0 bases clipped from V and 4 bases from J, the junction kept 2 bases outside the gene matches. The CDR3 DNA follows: TGTGCCAGCAGTTACTCGGACAGGGCGTACGAGCAGTACTTC. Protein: CASSYSDRAYEQYF.

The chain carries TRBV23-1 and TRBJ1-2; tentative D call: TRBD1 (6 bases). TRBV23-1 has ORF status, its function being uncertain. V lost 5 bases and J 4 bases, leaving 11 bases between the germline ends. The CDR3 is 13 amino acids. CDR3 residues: CASSRTALYGYTF. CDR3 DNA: TGCGCCAGCAGTAGGACAGCGCTCTATGGCTACACCTTC.

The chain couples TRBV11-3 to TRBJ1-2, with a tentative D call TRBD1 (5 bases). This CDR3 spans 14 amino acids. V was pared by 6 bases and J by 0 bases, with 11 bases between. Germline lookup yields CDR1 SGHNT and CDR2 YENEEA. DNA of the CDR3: TGTGCCAGCAGTCCAGGGAGAGCTAACTATGGCTACACCTTC. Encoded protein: CASSPGRANYGYTF.

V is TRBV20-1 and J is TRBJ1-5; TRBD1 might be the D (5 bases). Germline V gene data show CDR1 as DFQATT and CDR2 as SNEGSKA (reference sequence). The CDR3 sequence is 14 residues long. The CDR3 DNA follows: TGCACCGCACCAGCGGGGGGTAGCAATCAGCCCCAGCATTTT. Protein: CTAPAGGSNQPQHF.

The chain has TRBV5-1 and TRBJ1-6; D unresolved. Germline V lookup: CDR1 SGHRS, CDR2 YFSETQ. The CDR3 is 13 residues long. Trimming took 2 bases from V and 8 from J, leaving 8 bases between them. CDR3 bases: TGCGCCAGCAGCTTCACAGTCGATTCACCCCTCCACTTT. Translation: CASSFTVDSPLHF. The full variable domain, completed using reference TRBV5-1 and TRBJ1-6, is KAGVTQTPRYLIKTRGQQVTLSCSPISGHRSVSWYQQTPGQGLQFLFEYFSETQRNKGNFPGRFSGRQFSNSRSEMNVSTLELGDSALYLCASSFTVDSPLHFGNGTRLTVT.

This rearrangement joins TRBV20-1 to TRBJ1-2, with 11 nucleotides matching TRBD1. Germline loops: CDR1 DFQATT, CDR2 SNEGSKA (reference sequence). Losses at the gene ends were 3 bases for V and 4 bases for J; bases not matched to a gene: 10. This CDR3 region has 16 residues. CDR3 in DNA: TGCAGTGCTAGGGAAGCTGGACAGGGGGCGCGCTATGGCTACACCTTC. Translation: CSAREAGQGARYGYTF.

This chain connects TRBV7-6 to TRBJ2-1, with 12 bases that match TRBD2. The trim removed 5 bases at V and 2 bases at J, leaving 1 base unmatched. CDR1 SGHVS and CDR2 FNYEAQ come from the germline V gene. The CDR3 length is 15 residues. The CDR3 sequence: CASSRLAGAYNEQFF. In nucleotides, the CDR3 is TGTGCCAGCAGCAGACTAGCGGGGGCCTACAATGAGCAGTTCTTC.

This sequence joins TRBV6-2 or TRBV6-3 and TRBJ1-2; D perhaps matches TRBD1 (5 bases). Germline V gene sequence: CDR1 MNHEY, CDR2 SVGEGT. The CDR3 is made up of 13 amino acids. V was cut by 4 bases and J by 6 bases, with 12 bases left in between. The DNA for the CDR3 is TGTGCCAGCAGTTCTATCCGGGACGATGGCTACACCTTC. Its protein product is CASSSIRDDGYTF.

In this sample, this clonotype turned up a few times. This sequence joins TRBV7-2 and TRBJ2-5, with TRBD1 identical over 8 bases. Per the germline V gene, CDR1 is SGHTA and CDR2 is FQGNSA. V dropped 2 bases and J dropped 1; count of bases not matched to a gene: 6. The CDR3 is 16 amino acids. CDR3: CASSLSQGAFQETQYF. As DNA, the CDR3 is TGTGCCAGCAGCTTATCCCAGGGGGCCTTCCAAGAGACCCAGTACTTC.

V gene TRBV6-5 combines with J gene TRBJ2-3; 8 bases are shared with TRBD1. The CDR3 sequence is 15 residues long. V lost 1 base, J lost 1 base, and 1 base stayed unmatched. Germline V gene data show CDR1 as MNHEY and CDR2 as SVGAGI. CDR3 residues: CASSYWGQGTDTQYF. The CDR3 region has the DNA TGTGCCAGCAGTTACTGGGGACAGGGCACAGATACGCAGTATTTT.

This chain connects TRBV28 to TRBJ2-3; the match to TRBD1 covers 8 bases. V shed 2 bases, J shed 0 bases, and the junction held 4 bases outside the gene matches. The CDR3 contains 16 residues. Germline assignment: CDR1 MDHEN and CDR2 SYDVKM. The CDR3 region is CASSLAWTGSTDTQYF. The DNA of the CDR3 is TGTGCCAGCAGTTTAGCCTGGACAGGGAGCACAGATACGCAGTATTTT.

This CDR3 reads CASSYSSVEANYGYTF. CDR3 DNA sequence: TGTGCCAGCAGTTACTCGTCTGTTGAAGCTAACTATGGCTACACCTTC. V is TRBV6-5 and J is TRBJ1-2; D is undetermined. Germline V gives CDR1 MNHEY, CDR2 SVGAGI. This CDR3 comprises 16 residues. The V end lost 0 bases, the J end lost 0 bases, and 11 bases lay between the germline ends.

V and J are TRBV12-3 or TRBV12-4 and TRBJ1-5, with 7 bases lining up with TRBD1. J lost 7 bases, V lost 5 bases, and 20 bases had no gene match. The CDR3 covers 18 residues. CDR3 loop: CASSDPWTGGLSIQPQHF. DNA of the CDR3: TGTGCCAGCAGTGACCCCTGGACAGGTGGTCTATCTATACAGCCCCAGCATTTT.

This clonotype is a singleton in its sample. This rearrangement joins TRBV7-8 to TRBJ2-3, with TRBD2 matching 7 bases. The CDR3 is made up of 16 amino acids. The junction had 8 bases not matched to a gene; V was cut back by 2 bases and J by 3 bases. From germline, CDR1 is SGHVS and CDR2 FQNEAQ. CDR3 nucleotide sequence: TGTGCCAGCAGCTTAATACGGGGGGTAGGAACAGATACGCAGTATTTT. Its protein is CASSLIRGVGTDTQYF.

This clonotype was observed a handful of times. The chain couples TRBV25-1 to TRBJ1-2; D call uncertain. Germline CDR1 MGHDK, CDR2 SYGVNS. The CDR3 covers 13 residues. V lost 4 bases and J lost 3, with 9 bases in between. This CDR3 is CASSALVDYGYTF. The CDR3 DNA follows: TGTGCCAGCAGTGCCCTTGTGGACTATGGCTACACCTTC.

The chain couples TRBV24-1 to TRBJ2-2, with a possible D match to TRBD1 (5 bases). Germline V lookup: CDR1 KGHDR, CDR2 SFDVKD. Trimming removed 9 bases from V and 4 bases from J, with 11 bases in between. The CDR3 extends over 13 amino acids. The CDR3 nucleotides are TGTGCCACCGGACACACGCTCACCGGGGAGCTGTTTTTT. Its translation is CATGHTLTGELFF.